Listed below are T cell receptor beta chains from one sample, sequenced in a study of CD8 T cells in Susac syndrome. TCRdb called the immunoSEQ multiplex PCR reads again in MiXCR, with one record for every CDR3 protein. This sample has around 190,000 distinct CDR3 sequences; less than 95% occur once, and the top ten carry about 0.1%. The sequenced material came from CD4+ T cells from PBMCs. Receptors were obtained from a human donor in good health. Both conserved end residues are trimmed from each CDR3.

j_call v_call cdr3_aa
TRBJ1-1 TRBV20-1 SVDRVTEAF
TRBJ2-1 TRBV13 ASSTSLTRASNEQF
TRBJ2-3 TRBV27 ASSFSGPGRTDTQY
TRBJ1-5 TRBV29-1 SVGTGAGGQPQH
TRBJ1-5 TRBV20-1 SATGQGGNQPQH
TRBJ2-7 TRBV20-1 SAIGPGTSSSEQY
TRBJ2-2 TRBV7-9 ASSLSGTDTGELF
TRBJ2-1 TRBV9 ASSATSALTYNEQF
TRBJ2-1 TRBV20-1 SASRSGSNNEQF
TRBJ1-1 TRBV29-1 SVGGGSTEAF
TRBJ2-3 TRBV3-1 ASSTQRADTQY
TRBJ1-1 TRBV20-1 SAMARTMNTEAF
TRBJ2-1 TRBV20-1 SARPRPQSGAYNEQF
TRBJ2-1 TRBV29-1 SVLTGGNEQF
TRBJ2-1 TRBV15 ATSRDGGTPWNEQF
TRBJ2-7 TRBV7-2 ASSLGLAGAYEQY
TRBJ2-1 TRBV12-3/TRBV12-4 ASSLTSSHNEQF
TRBJ2-5 TRBV30 AWSTMGRPGAQY
TRBJ2-3 TRBV30 AWSVRGGTDTQY
TRBJ1-1 TRBV29-1 SVPFSGMNTEAF
TRBJ1-2 TRBV30 AWSVGHANYGYT
TRBJ2-6 TRBV5-1 ASSVDRAGANVLT
TRBJ2-2 TRBV29-1 SAADRATGELF
TRBJ2-2 TRBV28 AVPRQGTTGELF
TRBJ2-2 TRBV13 ASSPDPLGGELF
TRBJ1-1 TRBV29-1 SARQAPRTEAF
TRBJ2-3 TRBV3-1 ASSGRTSGSGDTQY
TRBJ2-3 TRBV14 ASSQNLASTDTQY
TRBJ1-1 TRBV18 ASSPNSGQGTTEAF
TRBJ2-3 TRBV30 AWSQGLHSTDTQY
TRBJ2-7 TRBV7-9 ASSLALGGPYEQY
TRBJ2-5 TRBV27 ASKGIRGRQETQY
TRBJ2-2 TRBV27 ASSAYTGELF
TRBJ2-7 TRBV4-3 ASSGSSAQQY
TRBJ1-4 TRBV28 ASSLGQGVKLF
TRBJ1-1 TRBV29-1 SALRSGDTEAF
TRBJ1-1 TRBV20-1 SAPDRALKAF
TRBJ1-1 TRBV27 ASSLMGQGGTEAF
TRBJ2-1 TRBV9 ASSVAGPWREGTYNEQF
TRBJ2-6 TRBV29-1 SVAGQFSGANVLT
TRBJ2-1 TRBV6-2/TRBV6-3 ASSYSIPTSGSNEQF
TRBJ1-4 TRBV3-1 ASSQGGGEKLF
TRBJ2-1 TRBV29-1 SVAHRPYNEQF
TRBJ2-2 TRBV20-1 SAEAKGGELF
TRBJ2-1 TRBV19 ASSARDNEQF
TRBJ1-2 TRBV7-9 ASSLEALGGYT
TRBJ2-6 TRBV30 AWAGQGRGPGLISGANVLT
TRBJ2-7 TRBV1 TSSQDGYEQY
TRBJ2-5 TRBV7-2 ASSTAGETQY
TRBJ2-3 TRBV7-3 ASSLMGRAIQGTQY